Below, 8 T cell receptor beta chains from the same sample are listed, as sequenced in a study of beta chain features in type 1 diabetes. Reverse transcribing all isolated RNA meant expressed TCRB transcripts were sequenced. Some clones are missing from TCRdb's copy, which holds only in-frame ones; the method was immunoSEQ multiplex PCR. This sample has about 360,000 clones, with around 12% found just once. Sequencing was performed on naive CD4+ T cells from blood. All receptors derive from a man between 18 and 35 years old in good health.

The CDR3 spells CASSQDRGGYEQYF. The CDR3 DNA follows: TGTGCCAGCAGTCAGGACAGGGGAGGCTACGAGCAGTACTTC. The J gene is TRBJ2-7, the V gene TRBV6-6, with TRBD1 identical over 9 bases. The CDR3 totals 14 residues. The V gene's germline CDR1 is MNHNY and CDR2 SVGAGI (reference sequence). The trim removed 5 bases at V and 3 bases at J, leaving 5 bases unmatched.

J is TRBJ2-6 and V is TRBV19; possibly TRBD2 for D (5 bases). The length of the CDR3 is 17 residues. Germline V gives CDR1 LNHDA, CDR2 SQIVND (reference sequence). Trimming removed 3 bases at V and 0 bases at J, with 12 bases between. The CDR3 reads CASSISSLSSGANVLTF. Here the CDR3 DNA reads TGTGCCAGTAGTATTTCTAGCCTCAGCTCTGGGGCCAACGTCCTGACTTTC. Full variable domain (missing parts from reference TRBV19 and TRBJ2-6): DGGITQSPKYLFRKEGQNVTLSCEQNLNHDAMYWYRQDPGQGLRLIYYSQIVNDFQKGDIAEGYSVSREKKESFPLTVTSAQKNPTAFYLCASSISSLSSGANVLTFGAGSRLTVL.

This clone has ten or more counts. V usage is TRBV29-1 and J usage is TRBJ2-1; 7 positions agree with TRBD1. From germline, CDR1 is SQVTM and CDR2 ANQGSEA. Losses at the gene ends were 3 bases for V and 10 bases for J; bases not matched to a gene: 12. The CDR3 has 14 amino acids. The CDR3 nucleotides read TGCAGCGTTGAGCCGAGACAGGGTTTGCAGGAGCAGTTCTTC. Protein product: CSVEPRQGLQEQFF.

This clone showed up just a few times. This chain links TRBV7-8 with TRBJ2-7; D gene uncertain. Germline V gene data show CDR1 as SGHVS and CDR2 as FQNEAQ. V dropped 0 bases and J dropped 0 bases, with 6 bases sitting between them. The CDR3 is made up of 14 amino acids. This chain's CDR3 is CASSLAQSSYEQYF. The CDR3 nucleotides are TGTGCCAGCAGCTTAGCACAGAGCTCCTACGAGCAGTACTTC.

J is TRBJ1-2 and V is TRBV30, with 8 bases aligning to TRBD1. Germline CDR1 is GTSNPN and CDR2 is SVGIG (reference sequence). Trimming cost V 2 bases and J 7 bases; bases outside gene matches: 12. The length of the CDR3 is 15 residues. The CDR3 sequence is CAWSFRRQGLFGYTF. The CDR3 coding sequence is TGTGCCTGGAGTTTCCGAAGACAGGGGTTATTTGGCTACACCTTC.

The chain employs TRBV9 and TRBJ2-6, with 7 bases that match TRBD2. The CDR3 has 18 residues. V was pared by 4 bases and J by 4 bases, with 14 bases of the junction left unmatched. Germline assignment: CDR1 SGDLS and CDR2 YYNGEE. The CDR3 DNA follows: TGTGCCAGCAGCCCTAGCGAGGGAGGGCTCTCCGGGGCCAACGTCCTGACTTTC. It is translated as CASSPSEGGLSGANVLTF.

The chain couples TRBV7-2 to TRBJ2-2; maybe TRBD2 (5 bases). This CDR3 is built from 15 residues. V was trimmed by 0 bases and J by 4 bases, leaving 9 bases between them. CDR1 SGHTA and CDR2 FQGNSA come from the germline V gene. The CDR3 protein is CASSLAGVGTGELFF. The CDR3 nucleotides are TGTGCCAGCAGCTTAGCGGGAGTCGGCACCGGGGAGCTGTTTTTT.

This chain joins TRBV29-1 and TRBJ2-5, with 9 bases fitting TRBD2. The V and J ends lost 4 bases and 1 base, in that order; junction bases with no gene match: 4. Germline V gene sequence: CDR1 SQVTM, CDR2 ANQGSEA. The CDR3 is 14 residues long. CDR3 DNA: TGCAGCGTTGGGGCTAGCGGGGCCCAAGAGACCCAGTACTTC. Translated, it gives CSVGASGAQETQYF. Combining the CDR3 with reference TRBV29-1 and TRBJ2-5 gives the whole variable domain SAVISQKPSRDICQRGTSLTIQCQVDSQVTMMFWYRQQPGQSLTLIATANQGSEATYESGFVIDKFPISRPNLTFSTLTVSNMSPEDSSIYLCSVGASGAQETQYFGPGTRLLVL.